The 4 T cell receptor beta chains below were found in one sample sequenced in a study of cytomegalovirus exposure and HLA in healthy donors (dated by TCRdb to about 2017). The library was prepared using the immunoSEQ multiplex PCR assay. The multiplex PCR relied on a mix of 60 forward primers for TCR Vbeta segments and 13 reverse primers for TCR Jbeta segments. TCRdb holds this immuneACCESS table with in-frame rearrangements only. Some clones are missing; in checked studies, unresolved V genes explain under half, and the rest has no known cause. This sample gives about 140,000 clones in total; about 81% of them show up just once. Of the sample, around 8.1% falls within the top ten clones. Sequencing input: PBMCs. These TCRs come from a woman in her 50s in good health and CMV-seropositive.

The CDR3 reads CASSLRAGETYEQYF. CDR3 bases: TGTGCCAGCAGCTTGCGCGCAGGGGAAACCTACGAGCAGTACTTC. This chain links TRBV5-8 with TRBJ2-7; perhaps TRBD1 as D (6 bases). Germline CDR1 and CDR2: SGHTS and YDEGEE. This CDR3 is built from 15 residues. Deletions cut 1 base from V and 2 bases from J, with 13 bases between.

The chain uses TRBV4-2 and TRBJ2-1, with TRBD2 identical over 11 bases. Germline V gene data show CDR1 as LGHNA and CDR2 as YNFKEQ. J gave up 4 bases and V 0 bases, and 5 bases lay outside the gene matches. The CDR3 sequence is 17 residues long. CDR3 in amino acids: CASSQEIAGGFYNEQFF. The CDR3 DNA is TGTGCCAGCAGCCAAGAAATAGCGGGAGGGTTTTACAATGAGCAGTTCTTC.

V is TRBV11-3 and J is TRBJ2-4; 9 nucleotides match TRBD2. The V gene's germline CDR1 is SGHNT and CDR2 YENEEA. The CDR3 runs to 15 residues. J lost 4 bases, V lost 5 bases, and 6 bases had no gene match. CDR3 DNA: TGTGCCAGCAGCCCGGGGACTAGCTCGAAAAACATTCAGTACTTC. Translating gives CASSPGTSSKNIQYF.

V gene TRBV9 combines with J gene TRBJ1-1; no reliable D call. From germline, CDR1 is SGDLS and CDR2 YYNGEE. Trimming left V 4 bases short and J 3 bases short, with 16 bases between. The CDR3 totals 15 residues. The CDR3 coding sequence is TGTGCCAGCAGCCCGGAGGCGGCTGGGGACACTGAAGCTTTCTTT. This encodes CASSPEAAGDTEAFF.